This note documents a single T cell receptor (beta chain) sequence. In its sample, this clonotype was seen a few times. Its recognized antigen is unknown. Per-base quality was not reported, and no clone a single base away is much larger than it. The sample belongs to a study of early T cells in non-severe SARS-CoV-2 infection (dated by TCRdb to 2020 to 2022). Context from the whole study: Bulk RNA from unsorted whole blood was used for TCR sequencing, so alpha and beta chains could not be paired.

Unmatched junction bases come to 4, with V trimmed by 5 bases and J by 3 bases. Its CDR3 holds 15 amino acids, cysteine through phenylalanine. Of the read, only the CDR3 DNA is kept; its 45 bases are in frame from base 1. The germline V gene specifies SGHRS as CDR1 and YFSETQ as CDR2. Study-wide findings and limitations: VDJdb matching was skewed toward anti-spike CD8 responses and likely underestimated virus-specific expansions by missing private and CD4 specificities.

Set within a cohort of healthcare workers in London, UK, this nested case-control study involved weekly PCR testing of nasopharyngeal swabs along with blood sampling. Healthcare workers were enrolled in the week of the UK lockdown, from 23 to 31 March 2020, and were followed every week for up to roughly 16 weeks. The library was obtained by 5' RACE. Data came from a NextSeq 500. To correct for sequencing error and PCR bias, the TCR library protocol tagged individual cDNA molecules with unique molecular identifiers. TCR alpha and beta chains were both sequenced, and the abundances of alpha and beta sequences in each sample were closely correlated with each other. For the original study's pipeline: Decombinator V4 was used to annotate the V gene, J gene and CDR3 of the TCR sequences. TCRs were defined as expanded if a significant change between any two time points was detected under a Poisson model with p below 0.0001. TCR abundances were normalised to the total number of TCRs sequenced per sample and were expressed as counts per million. MAIT TCRs were defined by TRAV1-2 paired with TRAJ12, TRAJ20 or TRAJ33, and iNKT TCRs by TRAV10 paired with TRAJ18. VDJdb, accessed on 1 November 2021, was searched for TCRs annotated for CMV, EBV and SARS-CoV-2, and TCRs annotated for more than one antigen were excluded. TCRdb trimmed public reads at Q25 via fastp, called clones via MiXCR and kept in-frame beta chains. Each record represents a unique CDR3 protein, reported with the most common genes and DNA among its rows. None of the V and J calls come from the authors' own analysis; TCRdb made them. Present in this sample are about 130,000 distinct CDR3 sequences, about 16% of which were seen just once. Of the sample, 20% to 25% falls within the top ten clones.

The sample consisted of whole blood. The receptor chain draws on TRBV5-1 and TRBJ2-1, with 11 bases aligning to TRBD2. This clonotype originated in an adult who was a healthcare worker with PCR-confirmed SARS-CoV-2 infection or an uninfected control (not recorded which). The DNA sequence is as follows: TGCGCCAGCAGAACCCTAGCGGGGGGCTACAATGAGCAGTTCTTC. Translation gives CASRTLAGGYNEQFF.